The clone carrying this TCR beta chain was counted ten times or more. Its antigen is unidentified. The record originates from a study of CD8+CD57+ T cells in acquired aplastic anemia. Across the whole study: DNA recovered from sorted CD4+ and CD8+ cells had a mean of approximately 3.2 ug. Broader study findings: Comparison of patients with controls identified about 30 shared CD8+ CDR3 sequences. CD8+ Simpson's diversity showed no significant patient-control difference.

Both TCR beta VDJ combination and CDR3 sequence profiling were carried out. Genomic DNA was the template for this profiling. From the reads, TCRdb called clonotypes with MiXCR, one entry per CDR3 protein. This sample has around 500,000 distinct CDR3 sequences; around 33% occur once, and the top ten carry approximately 0.82%. For sequencing, patients were chosen who had shown expansion of CD8+CD57+ cells by flow cytometry. The study sampled blood from patients who had received no therapy. Looked up from germline, CDR1 is DFQATT and CDR2 is SNEGSKA (reference sequence). This CDR3 comprises 12 residues. V was clipped by 3 bases and J by 7 bases, with 12 bases between them.

Sequencing was done on a sample of sorted CD4+, CD8+, or CD8+CD57+ T cells (not recorded which) from PBMCs. This TCR came from a human donor with aplastic anemia. V is TRBV20-1 and J is TRBJ1-1, with D unresolved. CDR3 sequence reads: CSASLRFGEAFF. The DNA for the CDR3 is TGCAGTGCTAGCTTAAGGTTTGGTGAAGCTTTCTTT.